The 19 T cell receptor beta chains listed next were all sequenced from one sample in a study of shared clonotypes between healthy human individuals (TCRdb year 2020). Libraries came from the immunoSEQ multiplex PCR assay. The immuneACCESS repertoire file appears here via TCRdb, limited to in-frame rearrangements. These files lack a portion of the clones; in checked studies, under half of the deficit traces to unresolved V genes, and the cause of the others is not known. This sample lists roughly 2,000,000 clones; roughly 95% were detected once. Of the sample, less than 2% is held by the ten largest clones. For the CD8 naive samples, CD45RO-negative cells were positively selected for CCR7, yielding a CD45RA+CCR7+ population from which TemRA cells were excluded. The sequenced material came from naive CD8+ T cells from PBMCs. This specimen's cell subset or site label, per the study, means: CD45RA+CCR7+. These receptors all stem from a man between 18 and 29 years old in good health. Some clones in this sample may be carry-over from other donors' samples.

The gene calls are TRBV29-1 and TRBJ2-7; no reliable D call. Germline V lookup: CDR1 SQVTM, CDR2 ANQGSEA. Trimming shortened V by 1 base and J by 3 bases, and 10 bases separated the two germline ends. CDR3 size: 13 residues. The CDR3 here is CSVEGDWGYEQYF. The CDR3 DNA reads TGCAGCGTTGAAGGCGACTGGGGCTACGAGCAGTACTTC.

The J gene is TRBJ1-5, the V gene TRBV10-2; 7 nucleotides agree with TRBD1. The V gene end was trimmed by 6 bases and the J gene end by 3 bases; junction bases not matched to a gene: 5. The CDR3 length is 14 residues. Germline V gives CDR1 WSHSY, CDR2 SAAADI. The DNA of the CDR3 is TGCGCCAGCAGGCGGACAGGACCCAATCAGCCCCAGCATTTT. It specifies CASRRTGPNQPQHF.

The chain recombines TRBV6-1 with TRBJ2-2; D call uncertain. V was shortened by 5 bases and J by 9 bases, with 7 bases between the two germline ends. The CDR3 is made up of 11 amino acids. Per the germline V gene, CDR1 is MNHNS and CDR2 is SASEGT. Here the CDR3 DNA reads TGTGCCAGCAGTTATGCGTGGGAGCTGTTTTTT. Protein product: CASSYAWELFF.

This clone has a single count. The chain employs TRBV29-1 and TRBJ2-7; D gene unclear. The CDR3 loop spans 12 amino acids. The V end lost 3 bases, the J end lost 2 bases, and 8 bases lay between the germline ends. The germline CDR1 and CDR2 sequences are SQVTM and ANQGSEA. This CDR3 reads CSVDLGTYEQYF. In DNA, the CDR3 is TGCAGCGTTGATCTAGGGACCTACGAGCAGTACTTC.

V usage is TRBV29-1 and J usage is TRBJ2-7; 15 bases line up with TRBD2. V lost 2 bases and J lost 5; bases outside the gene matches: 10. The germline V gene has CDR1 SQVTM and CDR2 ANQGSEA. CDR3 length: 17 amino acids. Written as DNA, the CDR3 is TGCAGCGTTGAAAACCCCACGGGACTAGCGGGAGGAGACGAGCAGTACTTC. It yields the protein CSVENPTGLAGGDEQYF.

V gene TRBV5-4 combines with J gene TRBJ1-1, with 7 bases matching TRBD1. The CDR3 totals 14 residues. Germline V gene sequence: CDR1 SGHNT, CDR2 YYREEE (reference sequence). V was pared by 0 bases and J by 6 bases, with 5 bases of the junction left unmatched. The CDR3 reads CASSLGQGDAEAFF. CDR3 nucleotide sequence: TGTGCCAGCAGCTTGGGTCAGGGGGACGCTGAAGCTTTCTTT.

CDR3 amino acids: CASSLEWGPGELFF. The CDR3 region has the DNA TGTGCCAGCAGCCTCGAGTGGGGCCCCGGGGAGCTGTTTTTT. The chain combines TRBV7-9 with TRBJ2-2; tentatively, D is TRBD1 (5 bases). V was pared by 5 bases and J by 6 bases, with 13 bases between. This CDR3 is 14 amino acids long. Germline V CDR1 and CDR2: SEHNR, FQNEAQ (reference sequence).

The chain couples TRBV19 to TRBJ1-1; the D gene is possibly TRBD1 (5 bases). The V gene lost 10 bases and the J gene lost 0 bases, with 15 bases spanning the gap. In germline, CDR1 is LNHDA, CDR2 SQIVND (reference sequence). The CDR3 is 14 amino acids. The DNA for the CDR3 is TGTGCCACCTCCGTGGTGGGGCTGAACACTGAAGCTTTCTTT. This translates into CATSVVGLNTEAFF. Supplemented by reference TRBV19 and TRBJ1-1, the full variable domain reads DGGITQSPKYLFRKEGQNVTLSCEQNLNHDAMYWYRQDPGQGLRLIYYSQIVNDFQKGDIAEGYSVSREKKESFPLTVTSAQKNPTAFYLCATSVVGLNTEAFFGQGTRLTVV.

The chain joins TRBV6-5 to TRBJ1-4; D is unresolved. Per the germline V gene, CDR1 is MNHEY and CDR2 is SVGAGI. Trimming pared 5 bases from V and 8 bases from J, leaving 12 bases between. The CDR3 contains 13 residues. CDR3 sequence: CASSLREQEKLFF. The CDR3 DNA follows: TGTGCCAGCAGTCTGAGAGAGCAGGAAAAACTGTTTTTT.

The J gene is TRBJ1-5, the V gene TRBV9; TRBD1 might be the D (5 bases). Trimming took off 3 bases at V and 4 bases at J, with 8 bases between the two ends. CDR1 is SGDLS, CDR2 YYNGEE, per germline. The CDR3 is 13 residues long. In nucleotides, the CDR3 is TGTGCCAGCAGCGAAACAGGAAATCAGCCCCAGCATTTT. As protein: CASSETGNQPQHF.

This rearrangement joins TRBV6-5 to TRBJ2-5; D remains ambiguous. In germline, CDR1 is MNHEY, CDR2 SVGAGI. This CDR3 spans 13 amino acids. Trimming removed 2 bases from V and 3 bases from J, with 7 bases in between. The CDR3 loop reads CASSYDPEETQYF. In DNA form, the CDR3 reads TGTGCCAGCAGTTACGATCCAGAAGAGACCCAGTACTTC.

With regard to this clone: Other nucleotide sequences from this sample produce the same CDR3. This rearrangement joins TRBV9 to TRBJ2-3; D call uncertain. V gave up 2 bases and J gave up 3 bases, with 10 bases separating them. Per the germline V gene, CDR1 is SGDLS and CDR2 is YYNGEE. The CDR3 runs 14 residues. For the CDR3, the DNA is TGTGCCAGCAGCGTCTTAGGTTTTACAGATACGCAGTATTTT. It codes for CASSVLGFTDTQYF.

The rearrangement links TRBV27 to TRBJ2-3; D gene uncertain. Germline CDR1 reads MNHEY; CDR2 reads SMNVEV (reference sequence). CDR3 size: 15 residues. Trimming took off 1 base at V and 4 bases at J, with 12 bases between the two ends. In DNA, the CDR3 is TGTGCCAGCAGTTTATGGGCAGATTTGGCAGATACGCAGTATTTT. This sequence encodes CASSLWADLADTQYF.

The rearrangement joins TRBV5-1 to TRBJ2-7; D not resolved. Between the trimmed V and J ends, which lost 1 base and 2 bases, there was a span of 10 bases. Per the germline V gene, CDR1 is SGHRS and CDR2 is YFSETQ. This CDR3 is built from 14 residues. CDR3 sequence (DNA): TGCGCCAGCAGCTTGTGGCAGAGAGCCTACGAGCAGTACTTC. Translating it yields CASSLWQRAYEQYF.

The V call is TRBV28, the J call TRBJ2-5; D possibly corresponds to TRBD2 (6 bases). V dropped 3 bases and J dropped 1 base, with 12 bases sitting between them. The germline V gene encodes CDR1 MDHEN and CDR2 SYDVKM. This CDR3 is built from 15 residues. The CDR3 spells CASSLGRDLQETQYF. The DNA of the CDR3 is TGTGCCAGCAGTTTGGGGCGGGACCTCCAAGAGACCCAGTACTTC.

The rearrangement uses TRBV7-8 and TRBJ1-2; a weak D match, TRBD1 (6 bases). The CDR3 sequence is 14 residues long. Trimming cost V 5 bases and J 3 bases, with 13 bases left between them. Germline-derived CDR1 and CDR2 are SGHVS and FQNEAQ. The DNA for the CDR3 is TGTGCCAGCAGCGGTGGCAGGGGAGACTATGGCTACACCTTC. Its translation is CASSGGRGDYGYTF. Supplemented by reference TRBV7-8 and TRBJ1-2, the full variable domain reads GAGVSQSPRYKVAKRGQDVALRCDPISGHVSLFWYQQALGQGPEFLTYFQNEAQLDKSGLPSDRFFAERPEGSVSTLKIQRTQQEDSAVYLCASSGGRGDYGYTFGSGTRLTVV.

V gene TRBV29-1 combines with J gene TRBJ2-7; 7 bases fit TRBD2. Unmatched junction bases numbered 8, after V lost 3 bases and J lost 0 bases. The CDR3 has 15 amino acids. In germline, CDR1 is SQVTM, CDR2 ANQGSEA. For the CDR3, the DNA is TGCAGCGTTGAGGTAGCGGGCCACAGCTCCTACGAGCAGTACTTC. Protein: CSVEVAGHSSYEQYF.

The V call is TRBV6-6, the J call TRBJ2-1; 15 bases are a match to TRBD2. The J segment lost 7 bases and the V segment lost 6 bases, leaving 7 bases of the junction unmatched. Germline assignment: CDR1 MNHNY and CDR2 SVGAGI (reference sequence). The CDR3 covers 16 residues. CDR3 in amino acids: CASSLEGLAGGNEQFF. DNA for the CDR3: TGTGCCAGCAGCCTGGAGGGACTAGCGGGAGGAAATGAGCAGTTCTTC.

The chain is built from TRBV10-3 and TRBJ1-3; maybe TRBD1 (6 bases). V was clipped by 10 bases and J by 0 bases, with 10 bases between them. The CDR3 spans 13 residues. Germline loops: CDR1 ENHRY, CDR2 SYGVKD. DNA for the CDR3: TGTGCCAGCACAGGGATCTCTGGAAACACCATATATTTT. Translating gives CASTGISGNTIYF.